This TCR beta chain is drawn from a study of T cells in Graves' hyperthyroidism and ophthalmopathy. Whole-study results and caveats: Ophthalmopathy, as predicted by the model, came a median roughly 6.5 months after the prediction. Most thyroid clonotypes expanded above 0.001 were also detected in blood.

V lost 1 base, J lost 6 bases, and 16 bases lay in between. This CDR3 is built from 15 residues. Germline CDR1 reads DFQATT; CDR2 reads SNEGSKA (reference sequence). Amplification targeted TCR beta CDR3 regions from RNA transcripts. Using the HTBI primer set, a first-round RT-PCR was run on the TCR CDR3. TCRdb re-analysed the multiplex PCR reads in MiXCR, keeping a single row per CDR3 protein. The profile shows fewer than 600,000 distinct CDR3 sequences, 14% of them singletons. To note about this clonotype: Antigen: not known.

Patients aged 18 to 65 had newly diagnosed hyperthyroidism lasting under 2 months. On the basis of clinical symptoms, serum thyroxine and TRAb, thyroid ultrasound and orbital computed tomography, diagnoses were made. The specimen was blood. V usage is TRBV20-1 and J usage is TRBJ1-5; D might be TRBD1 (6 bases). The receptor was derived from a woman younger than 35 with Graves' hyperthyroidism. The CDR3 coding sequence is TGCAGTGCTAGAGGTGGGGGCGTGGGGGGTCAGCCCCAGCATTTT. Residues: CSARGGGVGGQPQHF.